This T cell receptor (beta chain) was profiled in a study of T cell responses to AZD1222 COVID-19 vaccine. V shed 3 bases and J shed 1 base, with 7 bases lying between them. Germline V gene sequence: CDR1 SGHAT, CDR2 FQNNGV. This CDR3 has 14 amino acids. The repertoire was sequenced with immunoSEQ multiplex PCR; TCRdb's copy has only in-frame clones and lacks some. There are approximately 150,000 clones in the sample; about 90% occur only once, and about a tenth lies in the top ten. This chain joins TRBV11-2 and TRBJ1-5; D gene uncertain. The clonotype was recovered from an adult who received the AZD1222 COVID-19 vaccine. The specimen was peripheral blood, collected 28 days after the second AZD1222 dose. The CDR3 sequence: CASSFHPSNQPQHF. In nucleotides, the CDR3 is TGTGCCAGCAGCTTTCACCCGAGCAATCAGCCCCAGCATTTT.